Following are 24 T cell receptor beta chains from one sample sequenced in a study of T cells after yellow fever vaccination. MiXCR, run by TCRdb on the 5' RACE reads, gives a single entry per CDR3 protein. The profile shows approximately 34,000 distinct CDR3 sequences, roughly a tenth of them singletons. The input for sequencing was PBMCs, either bulk or a sorted T-cell subset (CD4+, CD8+, memory, or dextramer-sorted; not recorded which), taken roughly 14 days after the first yellow fever vaccination. The origin of the receptors is a young man who received the YFV17D yellow fever vaccine.

Many counts were recorded for this clonotype. The chain uses TRBV7-3 and TRBJ2-5; the D call may be TRBD1 or TRBD2 (5 bases each). The V gene lost 1 base and the J gene lost 2 bases, with 11 bases spanning the gap. CDR3 length: 15 residues. Germline V gene lookup returns CDR1 SGHTA and CDR2 FQGTGA. The chain's CDR3 is CASSLNTGPQETQYF. Written as DNA, the CDR3 is TGTGCCAGCAGCTTAAATACGGGGCCTCAAGAGACCCAGTACTTC.

The sample holds many counts of this clonotype. V usage is TRBV6-1 and J usage is TRBJ2-7; 13 bases are shared with TRBD2. Germline trimming cut 3 bases from V and 5 bases from J; bases unmatched to any gene: 4. This CDR3 comprises 15 residues. Germline V lookup: CDR1 MNHNS, CDR2 SASEGT. CDR3 region: CASSDHGLAGDEQYV. The CDR3 nucleotides read TGTGCCAGCAGTGACCACGGACTAGCGGGGGACGAGCAGTACGTC.

The table lists this clonotype with many counts. The rearrangement joins TRBV6-2 or TRBV6-3 to TRBJ2-7; TRBD1 aligns across 10 bases. V trimming: 2 bases; J trimming: 2 bases; junction bases outside the gene matches: 9. Germline values: CDR1 MNHEY, CDR2 SVGEGT. The CDR3 is 17 amino acids. Written as DNA, the CDR3 is TGTGCCAGCAGTTACCCGGGACAGGGGTACTCAACCTACGAGCAGTACTTC. Translation: CASSYPGQGYSTYEQYF.

This clonotype was seen at least ten times. The gene calls are TRBV30 and TRBJ2-7, with 7 bases that match TRBD1. CDR1 and CDR2 (germline): GTSNPN, SVGIG (reference sequence). The CDR3 sequence is 11 residues long. J was trimmed by 6 bases and V by 3 bases; bases with no gene match: 2. The CDR3 DNA sequence: TGTGCCTGGAGCAGGGGGTTCGAGCAGTACTTC. Translation gives CAWSRGFEQYF.

The sample holds many counts of this clonotype. V usage is TRBV28 and J usage is TRBJ1-1; D remains ambiguous. The CDR3 has 14 residues. Germline V CDR1 and CDR2: MDHEN, SYDVKM. Trimming removed 1 base from V and 8 bases from J, with 14 bases in between. The CDR3, as DNA: TGTGCCAGCAGTTTATACCAAGTTGTGGGAGAAGCTTTCTTT. It specifies CASSLYQVVGEAFF.

Many counts were recorded for this clonotype. The rearrangement links TRBV28 to TRBJ2-3; D may correspond to TRBD1 or TRBD2 (5 bases each). CDR3 size: 13 residues. CDR1 and CDR2 from the germline V gene are MDHEN and SYDVKM. V gave up 2 bases and J gave up 6 bases, with 9 bases separating them. Here the CDR3 reads CASSLGDPDTQYF. The CDR3 DNA follows: TGTGCCAGCAGTTTAGGGGACCCTGATACGCAGTATTTT.

This clonotype was detected ten times or more. This chain links TRBV5-1 with TRBJ2-1; D is perhaps TRBD1 or TRBD2 (5 bases each). Germline V gene data show CDR1 as SGHRS and CDR2 as YFSETQ. The CDR3 sequence is 15 residues long. V lost 0 bases and J 8 bases, leaving 15 bases between the germline ends. The CDR3 loop reads CASSLGDALWDEQFF. The CDR3 region has the DNA TGCGCCAGCAGCTTGGGGGACGCCTTATGGGATGAGCAGTTCTTC.

This clonotype was seen at least ten times. This chain connects TRBV9 to TRBJ2-1; TRBD2 might be the D (5 bases). Germline V lookup: CDR1 SGDLS, CDR2 YYNGEE. V lost 5 bases and J 4 bases, leaving 7 bases between the germline ends. The CDR3 sequence is 12 residues long. The CDR3 coding sequence is TGTGCCAGCAGTGACTATTACAATGAGCAGTTCTTC. It encodes CASSDYYNEQFF.

The chain uses TRBV5-1 and TRBJ2-3, with 10 nucleotides matching TRBD1. The V gene end was trimmed by 0 bases and the J gene end by 2 bases; junction bases not matched to a gene: 3. Germline V gene lookup returns CDR1 SGHRS and CDR2 YFSETQ. This CDR3 is 16 amino acids long. The CDR3 bases are TGCGCCAGCAGCTTGGTGGGACAGGGGTACACAGATACGCAGTATTTT. It specifies CASSLVGQGYTDTQYF. The full variable domain, completed using reference TRBV5-1 and TRBJ2-3, is KAGVTQTPRYLIKTRGQQVTLSCSPISGHRSVSWYQQTPGQGLQFLFEYFSETQRNKGNFPGRFSGRQFSNSRSEMNVSTLELGDSALYLCASSLVGQGYTDTQYFGPGTRLTVL.

There are many counts of this clonotype. This chain joins TRBV10-2 and TRBJ2-7; TRBD1 is a possible D gene (5 bases). CDR1 and CDR2 from the germline V gene are WSHSY and SAAADI. V gave up 0 bases and J gave up 2 bases, with 8 bases separating them. CDR3 size: 14 residues. For the CDR3, the DNA is TGCGCCAGCAGTGAGTCGTGGGGCCCCTACGAGCAGTACTTC. It translates to CASSESWGPYEQYF.

This clonotype was seen ten or more times. This sequence joins TRBV10-3 and TRBJ2-7, with D maybe TRBD1 (6 bases). The CDR3 is made up of 14 amino acids. Germline CDR1 ENHRY, CDR2 SYGVKD. V dropped 3 bases and J dropped 5 bases, with 14 bases sitting between them. In DNA form, the CDR3 reads TGTGCCATCAGTGAATCGGATGGGGGCCACGAGCAGTACGTC. This translates into CAISESDGGHEQYV.

This clonotype appeared many times. The chain carries TRBV7-2 and TRBJ1-3; D is possibly TRBD1 (5 bases). From germline, CDR1 is SGHTA and CDR2 FQGNSA. The CDR3 is 17 residues long. V dropped 1 base and J dropped 1 base, with 14 bases sitting between them. In DNA form, the CDR3 reads TGTGCCAGCAGCTTAGTAGGGTCGGGGGTTTCTGGAAACACCATATATTTT. This codes for CASSLVGSGVSGNTIYF.

This clonotype was counted between two and nine times. The V call is TRBV10-3, the J call TRBJ2-5; 7 bases fit TRBD1. In germline, CDR1 is ENHRY, CDR2 SYGVKD. This CDR3 comprises 12 residues. After removal of 6 bases from V and 2 bases from J, the junction contained 0 bases not matched to a gene. The CDR3 region has the DNA TGTGCCATCAGGGACAGGCAAGAGACCCAGTACTTC. Translating gives CAIRDRQETQYF.

V gene TRBV24-1 combines with J gene TRBJ1-1; D is ambiguous. The CDR3 runs 13 residues. The germline gives CDR1 KGHDR, CDR2 SFDVKD. Trimming took off 4 bases at V and 6 bases at J, with 11 bases between the two ends. The CDR3 nucleotides are TGTGCCACCAGTGACCGGGCTGGAGCTGAAGCTTTCTTT. Translation gives CATSDRAGAEAFF.

This clonotype was observed many times. The rearrangement uses TRBV20-1 and TRBJ1-1; the D gene is possibly TRBD1 (5 bases). The V gene's germline CDR1 is DFQATT and CDR2 SNEGSKA (reference sequence). The V and J ends lost 7 bases and 3 bases respectively, with 12 bases between them. The CDR3 spans 12 residues. CDR3 sequence: CSVPGLYTEAFF. The CDR3 region has the DNA TGCAGTGTTCCAGGGTTGTACACTGAAGCTTTCTTT.

As concerns this clonotype: A much larger clone sits a single nucleotide away, making a read error possible. V gene TRBV7-2 combines with J gene TRBJ1-1; no firm D call. Trimming removed 5 bases from V and 4 bases from J, with 17 bases in between. The CDR3 extends over 15 amino acids. Germline V gives CDR1 SGHTA, CDR2 FQGNSA. The chain's CDR3 is CASSPVSRRSTEAFF. The CDR3 coding sequence is TGTGCCAGCAGCCCGGTATCACGAAGGAGCACTGAAGCTTTCTTT.

This clonotype was seen repeatedly, ten times or more. This chain connects TRBV5-1 to TRBJ2-1; D is ambiguous. Looked up from germline, CDR1 is SGHRS and CDR2 is YFSETQ. The CDR3 has 11 residues. V was trimmed by 0 bases and J by 10 bases, leaving 5 bases between them. The CDR3 nucleotides are TGCGCCAGCAGCTTGGAACAGGAGCAGTTCTTC. Translated, it gives CASSLEQEQFF. The variable domain in full, with the rest retrieved from reference TRBV5-1 and TRBJ2-1, is KAGVTQTPRYLIKTRGQQVTLSCSPISGHRSVSWYQQTPGQGLQFLFEYFSETQRNKGNFPGRFSGRQFSNSRSEMNVSTLELGDSALYLCASSLEQEQFFGPGTRLTVL.

This clonotype showed up many times. This rearrangement joins TRBV4-2 to TRBJ2-7; TRBD1 matches at 8 bases. The CDR3 covers 19 residues. Losses at the gene ends were 3 bases for V and 4 bases for J; bases not matched to a gene: 20. Germline V gene data show CDR1 as LGHNA and CDR2 as YNFKEQ. The CDR3 nucleotides are TGTGCCAGCAGCCATAATGATGTCTCCGGGACAGGACAAGAATACGAGCAGTACTTC. It yields the protein CASSHNDVSGTGQEYEQYF.

This clonotype was seen at least ten times. The V gene is TRBV5-1, the J gene TRBJ1-6, with a weak D call TRBD1 (6 bases). Germline CDR1 reads SGHRS; CDR2 reads YFSETQ. There are 13 residues in the CDR3. Trimming took 4 bases from V and 6 from J, leaving 8 bases between them. This CDR3 reads CASSNRANSPLHF. The CDR3 DNA sequence: TGCGCCAGCAGCAACAGGGCTAATTCACCCCTCCACTTT.

This clonotype was counted at least ten times. The rearrangement links TRBV6-1 to TRBJ2-7, with 7 bases identical to TRBD1. Germline loops: CDR1 MNHNS, CDR2 SASEGT. This CDR3 is built from 14 residues. V dropped 7 bases and J dropped 1; count of bases not matched to a gene: 7. CDR3 sequence: CASTTTGLSYEQYF. For the CDR3, the DNA is TGTGCCAGCACCACGACAGGGTTGTCCTACGAGCAGTACTTC.

This clonotype was seen ten or more times. The V call is TRBV7-9, the J call TRBJ1-5; D is unclear. Germline-derived CDR1 and CDR2 are SEHNR and FQNEAQ (reference sequence). CDR3 length: 14 amino acids. V was cut by 1 base and J by 6 bases, with 10 bases left in between. CDR3 DNA sequence: TGTGCCAGCAGCTTAGGAGGTTCCGGTCAGCCCCAGCATTTT. This encodes CASSLGGSGQPQHF.

This clonotype appeared many times. The chain uses TRBV10-3 and TRBJ2-3; a weak D match, TRBD1 (6 bases). V shed 5 bases and J shed 0 bases, with 12 bases lying between them. Looked up from germline, CDR1 is ENHRY and CDR2 is SYGVKD. The CDR3 loop spans 15 amino acids. For the CDR3, the DNA is TGTGCCATCAGTCTTCAAGGGGGAAGCACAGATACGCAGTATTTT. This codes for CAISLQGGSTDTQYF.

This clonotype was detected many times. The chain recombines TRBV5-5 with TRBJ2-5; weak D call: TRBD2 (5 bases). Trimming took 0 bases from V and 5 from J, leaving 11 bases between them. Per the germline V gene, CDR1 is SGHKS and CDR2 is YYEKEE (reference sequence). The CDR3 is 14 amino acids. CDR3 sequence: CASSLADGGETQYF. In DNA, the CDR3 is TGTGCCAGCAGCTTGGCGGACGGCGGGGAGACCCAGTACTTC.

This clonotype has ten or more counts. This chain's CDR3 is CATTTGIHSYEQYF. Here the CDR3 DNA reads TGTGCCACAACTACCGGGATCCACTCCTACGAGCAGTACTTC. V is TRBV12-3 or TRBV12-4 and J is TRBJ2-7; D is perhaps TRBD2 (5 bases). V lost 10 bases, J lost 0 bases, and 16 bases lay in between. This CDR3 is 14 amino acids long.